The TCR beta chain described here comes from a study of cytomegalovirus exposure and HLA in healthy donors. Turning to the study itself: Earlier, approximately 180 million T cells were analyzed, and some 120 million unique TCR beta sequences were found among them. Overall study findings and caveats: Most of the TCR beta V segments (in an earlier analysis) were productive either about 87% or about 30% of the time. Cytomegalovirus-associated status was assigned to approximately 160 TCR beta chains.

Germline-derived CDR1 and CDR2 are LNHDA and SQIVND (reference sequence). The CDR3 is 16 residues long. Trimming removed 1 base at V and 5 bases at J, with 17 bases between. The primer mix had 60 Vbeta and 13 Jbeta primers. The protocol was immunoSEQ multiplex PCR, while the TCRdb copy is restricted to in-frame clones and leaves out a portion. Among around 140,000 clones listed, 72% were seen once. Concerning this clone itself: Its specificity is not known.

This chain links TRBV19 with TRBJ1-2, with no clear D. The TCR sequence derives from a man aged 45-65 years in good health and CMV-seropositive. Sequences were obtained from PBMCs. This CDR3 is CASSIAPGARGYGYTF. The CDR3 DNA reads TGTGCCAGTAGTATAGCCCCCGGTGCCCGGGGATATGGCTACACCTTC.